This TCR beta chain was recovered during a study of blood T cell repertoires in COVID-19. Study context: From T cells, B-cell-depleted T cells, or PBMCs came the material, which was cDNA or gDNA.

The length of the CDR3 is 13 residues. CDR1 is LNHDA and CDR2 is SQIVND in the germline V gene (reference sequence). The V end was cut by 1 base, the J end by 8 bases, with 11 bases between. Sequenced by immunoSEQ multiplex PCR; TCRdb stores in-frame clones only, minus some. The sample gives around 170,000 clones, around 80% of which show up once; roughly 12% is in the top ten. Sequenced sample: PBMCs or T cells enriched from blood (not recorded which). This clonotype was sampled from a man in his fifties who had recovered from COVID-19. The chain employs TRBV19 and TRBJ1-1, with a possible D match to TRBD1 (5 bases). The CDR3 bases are TGTGCCAGTAGTATAGGTGGGGGGTCAGAAGCTTTCTTT. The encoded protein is CASSIGGGSEAFF.